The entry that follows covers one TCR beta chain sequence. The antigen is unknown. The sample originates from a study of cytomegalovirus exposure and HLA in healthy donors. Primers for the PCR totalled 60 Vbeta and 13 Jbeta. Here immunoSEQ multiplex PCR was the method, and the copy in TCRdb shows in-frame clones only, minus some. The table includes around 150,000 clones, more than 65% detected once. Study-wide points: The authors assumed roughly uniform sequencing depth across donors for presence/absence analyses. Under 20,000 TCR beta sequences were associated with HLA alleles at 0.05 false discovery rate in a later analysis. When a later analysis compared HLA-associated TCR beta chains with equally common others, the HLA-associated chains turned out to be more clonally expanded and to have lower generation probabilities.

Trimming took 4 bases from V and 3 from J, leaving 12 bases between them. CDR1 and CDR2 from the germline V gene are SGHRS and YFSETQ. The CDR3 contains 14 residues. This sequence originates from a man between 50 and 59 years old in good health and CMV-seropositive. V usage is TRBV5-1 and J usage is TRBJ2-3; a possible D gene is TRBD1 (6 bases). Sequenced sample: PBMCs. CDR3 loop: CASSPQGLTDTQYF. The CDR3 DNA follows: TGCGCCAGCAGCCCACAGGGTTTGACAGATACGCAGTATTTT.